Only a few counts were recorded for the clone carrying this T cell receptor beta chain. This specimen belongs to a study of blood T cells in healthy people across ages. Sample-barcoded 5' priming and a J-beta primer mix drove a second PCR of roughly 6 to 12 cycles. TCRdb processed the 5' RACE reads anew with MiXCR; each CDR3 protein has one entry. Seen here are roughly 2 million distinct CDR3 sequences, 49% observed once, and the top ten hold approximately 2.1%. The CDR3 covers 13 residues. V dropped 6 bases and J dropped 3 bases, with 14 bases sitting between them. CDR1 is SQVTM and CDR2 is ANQGSEA in the germline V gene.

J is TRBJ1-1 and V is TRBV29-1; D may be TRBD1 (6 bases). The sequence was collected from a woman in her 40s in good health. Specimen: blood. The CDR3 bases are TGCAGCGTCGAGGGGGGTTCCGACACTGAAGCTTTCTTT. Amino acid sequence: CSVEGGSDTEAFF.